This T cell receptor beta chain is drawn from a study of T and B cells in COVID-19 patients. Study conclusions and caveats: Early severe-case samples and blood from mildly ill patients during symptoms were in short supply.

Comment on this clonotype: Its antigen is undetermined.

TRB rearrangements were amplified by multiplex PCR with BIOMED2 TRB-A/B primers. Via MiXCR, TCRdb re-called the multiplex PCR reads, giving one row per CDR3 protein. The table lists 15,000 to 20,000 distinct CDR3 sequences, 36% of them singletons. TRB was amplified from about 250-500 ng of blood genomic DNA. This clonotype originated in a human donor with active COVID-19. The sample comprised blood.

In DNA form, the CDR3 reads TGTGCCAGCAGTTACACGGAAGGGCAGAACAAAAACCCAACTAATGAAAAACTGTTTTTT. Translation gives CASSYTEGQNKNPTNEKLFF. V usage is TRBV6-6 and J usage is TRBJ1-4; D unresolved. The length of the CDR3 is 20 residues. V dropped 2 bases and J dropped 0 bases, with 22 bases sitting between them. Germline lookup yields CDR1 MNHNY and CDR2 SVGAGI (reference sequence).